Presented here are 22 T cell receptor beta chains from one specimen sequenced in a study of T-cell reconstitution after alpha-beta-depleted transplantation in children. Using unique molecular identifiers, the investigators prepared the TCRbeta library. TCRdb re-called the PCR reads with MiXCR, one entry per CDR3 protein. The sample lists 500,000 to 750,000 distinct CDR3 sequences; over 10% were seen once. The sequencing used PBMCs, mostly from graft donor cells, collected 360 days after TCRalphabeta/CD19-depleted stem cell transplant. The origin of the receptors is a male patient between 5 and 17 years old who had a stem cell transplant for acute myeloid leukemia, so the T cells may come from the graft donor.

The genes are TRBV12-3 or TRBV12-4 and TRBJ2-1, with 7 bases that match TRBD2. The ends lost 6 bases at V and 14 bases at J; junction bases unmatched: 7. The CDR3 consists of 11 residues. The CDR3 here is CASSPGLSKFF. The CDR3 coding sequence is TGTGCCAGCAGCCCGGGACTATCAAAGTTCTTC.

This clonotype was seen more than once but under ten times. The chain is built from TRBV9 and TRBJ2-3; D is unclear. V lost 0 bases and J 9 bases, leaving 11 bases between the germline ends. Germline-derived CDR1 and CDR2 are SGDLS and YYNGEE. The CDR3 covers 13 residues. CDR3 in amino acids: CASSVEVATTQYF. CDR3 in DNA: TGTGCCAGCAGCGTAGAGGTGGCAACCACGCAGTATTTT.

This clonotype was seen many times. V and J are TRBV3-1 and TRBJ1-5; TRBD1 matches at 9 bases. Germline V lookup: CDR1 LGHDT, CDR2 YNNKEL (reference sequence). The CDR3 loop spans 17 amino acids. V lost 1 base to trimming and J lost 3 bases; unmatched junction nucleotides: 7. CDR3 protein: CASSQVGDRVINQPQHF. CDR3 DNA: TGTGCCAGCAGCCAAGTAGGGGACAGGGTTATCAATCAGCCCCAGCATTTT. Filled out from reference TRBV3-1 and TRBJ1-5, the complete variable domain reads DTAVSQTPKYLVTQMGNDKSIKCEQNLGHDTMYWYKQDSKKFLKIMFSYNNKELIINETVPNRFSPKSPDKAHLNLHINSLELGDSAVYFCASSQVGDRVINQPQHFGDGTRLSIL.

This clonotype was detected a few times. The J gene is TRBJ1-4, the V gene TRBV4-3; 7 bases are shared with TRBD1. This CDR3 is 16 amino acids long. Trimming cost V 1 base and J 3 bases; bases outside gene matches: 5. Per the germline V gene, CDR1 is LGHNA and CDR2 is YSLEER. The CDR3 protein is CASSQATGLSNEKLFF. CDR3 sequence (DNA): TGCGCCAGCAGCCAAGCGACAGGGCTATCTAATGAAAAACTGTTTTTT.

Here the CDR3 DNA reads TGTGCCAGCAGCCAAGGGGATGGGCCCCAGCATTTT. Its translation is CASSQGDGPQHF. V usage is TRBV3-1 and J usage is TRBJ1-5, with D unclear. The CDR3 contains 12 residues. The V and J ends lost 1 base and 9 bases respectively, with 7 bases between them. CDR1 LGHDT and CDR2 YNNKEL come from the germline V gene (reference sequence).

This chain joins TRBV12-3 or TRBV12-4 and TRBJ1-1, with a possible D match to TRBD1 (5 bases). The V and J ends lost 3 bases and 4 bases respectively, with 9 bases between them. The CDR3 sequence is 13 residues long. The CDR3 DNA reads TGTGCCAGCAGTTTTCAGGGTGGCACTGAAGCTTTCTTT. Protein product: CASSFQGGTEAFF.

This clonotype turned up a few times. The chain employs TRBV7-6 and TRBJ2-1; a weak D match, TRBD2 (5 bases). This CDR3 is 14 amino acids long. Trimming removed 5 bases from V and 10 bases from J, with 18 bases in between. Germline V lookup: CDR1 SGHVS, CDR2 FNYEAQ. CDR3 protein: CASSPRSRSGEQFF. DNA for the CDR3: TGTGCCAGCAGCCCCCGATCCCGGTCGGGAGAGCAGTTCTTC. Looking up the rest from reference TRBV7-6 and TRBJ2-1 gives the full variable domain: GAGVSQSPRYKVTKRGQDVALRCDPISGHVSLYWYRQALGQGPEFLTYFNYEAQQDKSGLPNDRFSAERPEGSISTLTIQRTEQRDSAMYRCASSPRSRSGEQFFGPGTRLTVL.

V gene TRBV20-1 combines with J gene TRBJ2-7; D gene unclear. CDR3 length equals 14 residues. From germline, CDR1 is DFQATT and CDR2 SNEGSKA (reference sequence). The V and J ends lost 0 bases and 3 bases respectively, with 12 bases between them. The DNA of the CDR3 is TGCAGTGCTAGAGATCTCGCAGCTGTCTACGAGCAGTACTTC. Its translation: CSARDLAAVYEQYF.

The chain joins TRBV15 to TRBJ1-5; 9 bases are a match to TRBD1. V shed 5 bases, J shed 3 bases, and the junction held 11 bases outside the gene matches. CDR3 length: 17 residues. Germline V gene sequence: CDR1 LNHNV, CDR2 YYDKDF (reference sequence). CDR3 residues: CATSGRLGQGNNQPQHF. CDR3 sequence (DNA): TGTGCCACCAGCGGCCGCCTTGGACAGGGGAACAATCAGCCCCAGCATTTT.

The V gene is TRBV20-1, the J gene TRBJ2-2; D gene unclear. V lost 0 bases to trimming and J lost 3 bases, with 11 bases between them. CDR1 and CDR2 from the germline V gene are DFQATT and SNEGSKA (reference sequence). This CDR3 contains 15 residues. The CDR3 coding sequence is TGCAGTGCTAGAGATAAGAAGGCAGACACCGGGGAGCTGTTTTTT. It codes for CSARDKKADTGELFF.

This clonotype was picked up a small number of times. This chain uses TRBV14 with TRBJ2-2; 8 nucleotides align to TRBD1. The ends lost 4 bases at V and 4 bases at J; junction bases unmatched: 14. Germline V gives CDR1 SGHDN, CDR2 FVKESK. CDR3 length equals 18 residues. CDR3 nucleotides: TGTGCCAGCAGCCGCCACTTACCCGGGACAGGTAGCACCGGGGAGCTGTTTTTT. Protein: CASSRHLPGTGSTGELFF.

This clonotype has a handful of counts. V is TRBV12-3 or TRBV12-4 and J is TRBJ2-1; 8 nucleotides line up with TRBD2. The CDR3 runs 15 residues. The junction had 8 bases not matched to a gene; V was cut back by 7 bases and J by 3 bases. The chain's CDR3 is CASKPGLAGYNEQFF. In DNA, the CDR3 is TGTGCCAGCAAACCTGGGCTAGCGGGCTACAATGAGCAGTTCTTC.

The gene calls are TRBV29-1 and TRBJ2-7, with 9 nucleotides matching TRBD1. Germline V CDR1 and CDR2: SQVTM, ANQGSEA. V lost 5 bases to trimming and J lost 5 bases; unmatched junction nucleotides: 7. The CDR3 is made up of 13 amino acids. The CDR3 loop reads CSVPGTGIHEQYF. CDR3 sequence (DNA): TGCAGCGTTCCCGGGACAGGGATACACGAGCAGTACTTC.

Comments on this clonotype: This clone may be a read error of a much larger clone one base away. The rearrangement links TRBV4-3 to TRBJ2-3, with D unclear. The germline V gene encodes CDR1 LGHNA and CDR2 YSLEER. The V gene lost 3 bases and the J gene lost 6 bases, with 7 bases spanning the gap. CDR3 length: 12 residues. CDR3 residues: CASSHLGDTQYF. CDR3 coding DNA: TGCGCCAGCAGCCACCTAGGGGATACGCAGTATTTT.

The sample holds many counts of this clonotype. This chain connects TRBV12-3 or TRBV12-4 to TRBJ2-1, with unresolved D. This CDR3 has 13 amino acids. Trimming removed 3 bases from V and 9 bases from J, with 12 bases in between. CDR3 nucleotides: TGTGCCAGCAGTTTGGTCCCCTTCAGTGAGCAGTTCTTC. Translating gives CASSLVPFSEQFF.

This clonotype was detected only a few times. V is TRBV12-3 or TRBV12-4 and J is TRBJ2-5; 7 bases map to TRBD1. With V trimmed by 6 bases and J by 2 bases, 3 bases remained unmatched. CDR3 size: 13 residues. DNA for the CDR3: TGTGCCAGCAGGGGACAGCCTCAAGAGACCCAGTACTTC. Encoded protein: CASRGQPQETQYF.

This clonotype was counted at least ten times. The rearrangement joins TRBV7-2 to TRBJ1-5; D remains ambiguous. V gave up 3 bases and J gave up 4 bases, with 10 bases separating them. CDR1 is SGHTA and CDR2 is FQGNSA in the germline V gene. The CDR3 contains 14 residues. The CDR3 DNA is TGTGCCAGCAGCTTTGGGGTATGGAATCAGCCCCAGCATTTT. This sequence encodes CASSFGVWNQPQHF.

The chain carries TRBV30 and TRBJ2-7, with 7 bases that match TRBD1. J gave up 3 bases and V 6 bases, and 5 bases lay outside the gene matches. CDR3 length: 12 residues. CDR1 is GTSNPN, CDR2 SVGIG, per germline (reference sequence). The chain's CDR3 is CACGQEGYEQYF. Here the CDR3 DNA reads TGTGCCTGCGGACAGGAAGGCTACGAGCAGTACTTC.

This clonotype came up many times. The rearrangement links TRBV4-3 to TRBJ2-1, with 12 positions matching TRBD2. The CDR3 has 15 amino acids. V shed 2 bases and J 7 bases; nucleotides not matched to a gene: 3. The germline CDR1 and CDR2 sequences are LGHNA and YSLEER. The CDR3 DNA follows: TGCGCCAGCAGCCAACGACTAGCGGGGGTGAATGAGCAGTTCTTC. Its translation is CASSQRLAGVNEQFF.

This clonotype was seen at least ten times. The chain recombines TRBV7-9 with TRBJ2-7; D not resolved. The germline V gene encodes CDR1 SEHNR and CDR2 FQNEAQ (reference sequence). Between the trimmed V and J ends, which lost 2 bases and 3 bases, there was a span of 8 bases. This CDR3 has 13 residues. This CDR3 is CASSLMGIYEQYF. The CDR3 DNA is TGTGCCAGCAGCTTAATGGGGATCTACGAGCAGTACTTC.

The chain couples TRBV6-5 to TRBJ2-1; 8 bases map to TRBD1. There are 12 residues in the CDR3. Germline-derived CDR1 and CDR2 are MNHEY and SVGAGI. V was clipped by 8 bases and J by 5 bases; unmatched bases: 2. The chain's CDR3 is CASGTGNNEQFF. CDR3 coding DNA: TGTGCCAGCGGGACAGGCAACAATGAGCAGTTCTTC.

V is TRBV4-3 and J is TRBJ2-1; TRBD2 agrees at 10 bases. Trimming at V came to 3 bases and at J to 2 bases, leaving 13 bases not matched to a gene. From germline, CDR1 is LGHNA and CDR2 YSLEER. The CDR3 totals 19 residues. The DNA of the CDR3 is TGCGCCAGCAGCCATTACAGGCTAGCGGGAGAGGAGGCCTACAATGAGCAGTTCTTC. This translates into CASSHYRLAGEEAYNEQFF.